This T cell receptor beta chain was retrieved from a study of control samples from healthy donors and cancer patients. Germline V gene lookup returns CDR1 SGHTA and CDR2 FQGNSA. Germline trimming cut 0 bases from V and 1 base from J; bases unmatched to any gene: 3. The CDR3 has 16 residues. Sequencing was performed with immunoSEQ multiplex PCR; in TCRdb, only in-frame clones are kept and a portion is missing. The sample carries about 160,000 clones, about 94% recorded once. The receptor was isolated from a man in his sixties with colorectal cancer. Source material: PBMCs. V usage is TRBV7-2 and J usage is TRBJ2-3, with 8 bases lining up with TRBD2. CDR3 sequence: CASSLAGRGGTDTQYF. In DNA, the CDR3 is TGTGCCAGCAGCTTAGCGGGGCGGGGGGGCACAGATACGCAGTATTTT. Supplemented by reference TRBV7-2 and TRBJ2-3, the full variable domain reads GAGVSQSPSNKVTEKGKDVELRCDPISGHTALYWYRQSLGQGLEFLIYFQGNSAPDKSGLPSDRFSAERTGGSVSTLTIQRTQQEDSAVYLCASSLAGRGGTDTQYFGPGTRLTVL.